The next 13 T cell receptor beta chains were all read from a single sample in a study of blood T cell repertoires in COVID-19 (dated by TCRdb to 2020 to 2022). Library construction relied on the immunoSEQ multiplex PCR assay. TCRdb limited this immuneACCESS table to in-frame rearrangements with V and J called. A share of clones is missing; checked studies link under half to unresolved V genes, and the rest is unexplained. The sample data list approximately 130,000 clones, and about 86% of these were observed just once. Of the sample, approximately 20% falls within the top ten clones. Specimen: peripheral blood. These receptors were obtained from a woman aged 45 to 65 who had recovered from COVID-19.

This clone has just one count. This chain links TRBV4-1 with TRBJ2-1, with 8 bases aligning to TRBD2. The CDR3 covers 16 residues. Per the germline V gene, CDR1 is MGHRA and CDR2 is YSYEKL. With 2 bases clipped from V and 6 bases from J, the junction kept 9 bases outside the gene matches. The CDR3, as DNA: TGCGCCAGCAGCCAATACGGGACTAGTTTGAGCAATGAGCAGTTCTTC. Protein: CASSQYGTSLSNEQFF.

This rearrangement joins TRBV5-1 to TRBJ2-5; weak D call: TRBD1 (6 bases). This CDR3 has 14 amino acids. CDR1 and CDR2 from the germline V gene are SGHRS and YFSETQ. Trimming pared 0 bases from V and 4 bases from J, leaving 10 bases between. Here the CDR3 DNA reads TGCGCCAGCAGCTTGGAGACCAGGGGAGAGACCCAGTACTTC. Amino acids: CASSLETRGETQYF.

The chain joins TRBV6-5 to TRBJ1-1; a weak D match, TRBD1 (5 bases). The CDR3 length is 13 residues. V lost 6 bases to trimming and J lost 5 bases, with 13 bases between them. CDR1 is MNHEY, CDR2 SVGAGI, per germline. CDR3 nucleotides: TGTGCCAGCAGCAACGGGGGGTTGACTGAAGCTTTCTTT. The encoded protein is CASSNGGLTEAFF.

V usage is TRBV25-1 and J usage is TRBJ2-2; D is uncertain. V gave up 2 bases and J gave up 5 bases, with 9 bases separating them. Germline values: CDR1 MGHDK, CDR2 SYGVNS. The CDR3 runs to 14 residues. The CDR3 loop is CASSEGLETGELFF. In DNA form, the CDR3 reads TGTGCCAGCAGTGAAGGTTTGGAGACCGGGGAGCTGTTTTTT. Variable domain in full (rest from reference TRBV25-1 and TRBJ2-2): EADIYQTPRYLVIGTGKKITLECSQTMGHDKMYWYQQDPGMELHLIHYSYGVNSTEKGDLSSESTVSRIRTEHFPLTLESARPSHTSQYLCASSEGLETGELFFGEGSRLTVL.

A few counts support this clone. The chain is built from TRBV18 and TRBJ1-1, with 9 bases that match TRBD1. Trimming cost V 5 bases and J 1 base; bases outside gene matches: 5. There are 15 residues in the CDR3. CDR1 is KGHSH and CDR2 is LQKENI in the germline V gene. The CDR3 DNA follows: TGTGCCAGCTCAGCCGGGACAGGGCGGAACACTGAAGCTTTCTTT. Amino acids: CASSAGTGRNTEAFF.

This clone was seen once. V usage is TRBV18 and J usage is TRBJ1-4; 8 nucleotides match TRBD1. J gave up 7 bases and V 5 bases, and 12 bases lay outside the gene matches. This CDR3 comprises 16 residues. Germline CDR1 KGHSH, CDR2 LQKENI. The CDR3 coding sequence is TGTGCCAGCTCATTCTCAGGGGGCGCATACCTTGAAAAACTGTTTTTT. Encoded protein: CASSFSGGAYLEKLFF.

V is TRBV2 and J is TRBJ2-2, with 13 bases that match TRBD2. CDR3 length: 15 amino acids. Germline V lookup: CDR1 SNHLY, CDR2 FYNNEI. V trimming: 7 bases; J trimming: 8 bases; junction bases outside the gene matches: 7. CDR3 protein: CASTRTSGGSGELFF. The CDR3, as DNA: TGTGCCAGCACCCGGACTAGCGGGGGTTCTGGGGAGCTGTTTTTT.

V is TRBV28 and J is TRBJ1-1; D may be TRBD1 (6 bases). The V and J ends lost 10 bases and 2 bases respectively, with 11 bases between them. Germline-derived CDR1 and CDR2 are MDHEN and SYDVKM. The CDR3 consists of 12 residues. CDR3 nucleotides: TGTGCCACCGTACAGGGTAACACTGAAGCTTTCTTT. Amino acids: CATVQGNTEAFF.

The rearrangement joins TRBV5-1 to TRBJ2-2; no reliable D call. V lost 1 base and J 5 bases, leaving 12 bases between the germline ends. The V gene's germline CDR1 is SGHRS and CDR2 YFSETQ. CDR3 length equals 15 residues. CDR3 bases: TGCGCCAGCAGCTTGAGTCAGGTTAAAACCGGGGAGCTGTTTTTT. It translates to CASSLSQVKTGELFF.

The table lists this clone with many counts. V usage is TRBV30 and J usage is TRBJ2-5; 12 bases match TRBD2. The germline CDR1 and CDR2 sequences are GTSNPN and SVGIG (reference sequence). This CDR3 has 16 residues. Trimming took 0 bases from V and 5 from J; bases not matched to a gene: 7. The CDR3 loop is CAWSVRGLAGMETQYF. The CDR3, as DNA: TGTGCCTGGAGTGTTCGAGGACTAGCGGGGATGGAGACCCAGTACTTC.

The J gene is TRBJ2-3, the V gene TRBV24-1; 7 bases are a match to TRBD2. J was trimmed by 0 bases and V by 1 base; bases with no gene match: 3. The CDR3 length is 16 residues. Germline CDR1 is KGHDR and CDR2 is SFDVKD. This CDR3 reads CATSDLRGRSTDTQYF. The CDR3 DNA reads as TGTGCCACCAGTGATTTACGCGGGAGAAGCACAGATACGCAGTATTTT.

V usage is TRBV3-1 (or the pseudogene TRBV3-2) and J usage is TRBJ2-5; D not certain. The CDR3 totals 12 residues. The germline V gene encodes CDR1 LGHDT and CDR2 YNNKEL (reference sequence). V lost 2 bases, J lost 5 bases, and 6 bases lay in between. CDR3 region: CASSQRVETQYF. In DNA, the CDR3 is TGTGCCAGCAGCCAACGGGTGGAGACCCAGTACTTC.

V usage is TRBV11-2 and J usage is TRBJ2-1, with D possibly matching TRBD2 (5 bases). V was shortened by 5 bases and J by 7 bases, with 21 bases between the two germline ends. Germline CDR1 SGHAT, CDR2 FQNNGV. CDR3 length equals 16 residues. The CDR3 reads CASSPLAASSRNEQFF. DNA for the CDR3: TGTGCCAGCAGCCCCCTCGCGGCTAGCTCAAGGAATGAGCAGTTCTTC.